The 3 T cell receptor beta chains below were found in one sample sequenced in a study of OX40 agonist ivuxolimab in advanced cancers. Libraries were prepared by immunoSEQ multiplex PCR; TCRdb keeps only in-frame clonotypes and omits some of them. The sample includes 30,000 to 40,000 clones, approximately 84% of them seen just once. Material: CD4+ or CD8+ T cells sorted from blood, obtained in a trial of the OX40 agonist ivuxolimab. Receptors originate from an adult with an advanced solid tumor such as melanoma, head and neck, liver or kidney cancer.

The V call is TRBV30, the J call TRBJ2-5; unclear D gene. The J call is uncertain, as TRBJ2-7 better fits the DNA end. CDR1 GTSNPN and CDR2 SVGIG come from the germline V gene (reference sequence). The CDR3 consists of 11 residues. The DNA for the CDR3 is TGTGCCTGGTCCCAGTCCCACGAGCAGTACTTC. Translation: CAWSQSHEQYF.

V usage is TRBV2 and J usage is TRBJ2-1; the match to TRBD1 covers 8 bases. Germline CDR1 and CDR2: SNHLY and FYNNEI. The CDR3 runs 14 residues. The V and J ends lost 8 bases and 10 bases, in that order; junction bases with no gene match: 13. CDR3 sequence (DNA): TGTGCCAGCGCAGACAGGGGCTTCAAGGGGGAGCAGTTCTTC. This encodes CASADRGFKGEQFF.

The chain employs TRBV2 and TRBJ1-1, with unresolved D. This CDR3 comprises 14 residues. V was trimmed by 9 bases and J by 5 bases, leaving 19 bases between them. Germline loops: CDR1 SNHLY, CDR2 FYNNEI. CDR3 in DNA: TGTGCCAGGGAGAGAGGGAGCGATGGGACTGAAGCTTTCTTT. Residues: CARERGSDGTEAFF.